This paragraph reports one TCR beta chain. Its target is not known. Assay used: immunoSEQ multiplex PCR; TCRdb lists only in-frame clones, some missing. Among about 30,000 clones listed, almost 90% were seen once. The CDR3 totals 16 residues. Germline V CDR1 and CDR2: MNHEY, SVGAGI. V lost 4 bases, J lost 1 base, and 6 bases stayed unmatched. Time point meaning: less than 15 months of natalizumab therapy. The data originate from a study of multiple sclerosis patients with progressive multifocal leukoencephalopathy. Study-level points and caveats: Clones expanded at PML were already present before and during natalizumab.

The TCR sequence derives from a human donor with multiple sclerosis. The chain is built from TRBV6-5 and TRBJ2-2, with TRBD1 identical over 7 bases. The specimen comprised PBMCs, sampled from a patient treated with natalizumab. Here the CDR3 DNA reads TGTGCCAGCAGTTTCAGGGGGACGGTGAACACCGGGGAGCTGTTTTTT. It codes for CASSFRGTVNTGELFF.